This T cell receptor (beta chain) is drawn from a study of blood T cell repertoires in COVID-19. Study information: Samples taken during acute and convalescent COVID-19 were collected in the United States, Italy and Spain. Sample material is recorded as cDNA or gDNA derived from T cells, B-cell-depleted T cells, or PBMCs.

In the original processing: Amplified reference gene primers provided the basis for estimating nucleated cell counts. This table comes from immunoSEQ multiplex PCR, and its TCRdb copy is limited to in-frame clones, with some not included. V, J and clone size are those of that table, while D and trimming were read from the DNA. The table records just under 90,000 clones, around nine tenths of them present only once. Trimming took 4 bases from V and 7 from J; bases not matched to a gene: 9. This CDR3 has 15 amino acids. Germline V CDR1 and CDR2: SNHLY, FYNNEI. V and J are TRBV2 and TRBJ1-5; TRBD1 matches 8 bases. The clonotype was recovered from a woman aged 80 or over with acute or convalescent COVID-19. Sequences were obtained from peripheral blood. Here the CDR3 reads CASSVESRGQQPQHF. The CDR3 coding sequence is TGTGCCAGCAGTGTCGAATCCAGGGGGCAACAGCCCCAGCATTTT.